Presented here are 27 T cell receptor beta chains from one specimen sequenced in a study of blood T cells in healthy people across ages. The authors ran a second PCR of roughly 6 to 12 cycles using a sample-barcoded 5' primer and a J-beta primer mix. One entry per CDR3 protein, called by TCRdb with MiXCR from the 5' RACE reads. The sample contains 800,000 or so distinct CDR3 sequences, roughly 25% of which appear only once. Separately, the same data were catalogued under a study of T cells of mothers and their children.

Source material: blood. The receptors here all came from a boy younger than 18 in good health.

This clonotype was picked up a small number of times. This chain connects TRBV20-1 to TRBJ2-6; tentative D call: TRBD1 (6 bases). Germline lookup yields CDR1 DFQATT and CDR2 SNEGSKA (reference sequence). The CDR3 loop spans 18 amino acids. V lost 0 bases and J lost 0, with 15 bases in between. The CDR3 DNA follows: TGCAGTGCTAGAGACGGACAGAAGTTGCTCTCTGGGGCCAACGTCCTGACTTTC. Protein: CSARDGQKLLSGANVLTF.

This clonotype has more than one count but fewer than ten. The chain employs TRBV6-2 or TRBV6-3 and TRBJ2-1; D is uncertain. Germline V gene sequence: CDR1 MNHEY, CDR2 SVGEGT. The CDR3 runs to 11 residues. The germline V and J ends were trimmed by 6 bases and 8 bases, with 8 bases remaining between them. The DNA of the CDR3 is TGTGCCAGCAGGGGTTCGTATGAGCAGTTCTTC. This translates into CASRGSYEQFF.

The chain links TRBV4-3 to TRBJ2-5; tentatively, D is TRBD2 (6 bases). The germline V gene encodes CDR1 LGHNA and CDR2 YSLEER. The CDR3 is made up of 15 amino acids. V lost 0 bases, J lost 5 bases, and 13 bases lay in between. DNA for the CDR3: TGCGCCAGCAGCCAAGATGGTAATGGAGGGGAGACCCAGTACTTC. Translated: CASSQDGNGGETQYF.

The V and J genes are TRBV15 and TRBJ2-2; D is ambiguous. V lost 1 base, J lost 0 bases, and 12 bases lay in between. Germline-derived CDR1 and CDR2 are LNHNV and YYDKDF (reference sequence). The CDR3 is made up of 17 amino acids. The CDR3 DNA reads TGTGCCACCAGCAGAGGACGCGGACCAACGAACACCGGGGAGCTGTTTTTT. The encoded protein is CATSRGRGPTNTGELFF.

V gene TRBV28 combines with J gene TRBJ2-5; TRBD1 might be the D (6 bases). In germline, CDR1 is MDHEN, CDR2 SYDVKM. The CDR3 has 13 residues. Trimming pared 8 bases from V and 0 bases from J, leaving 10 bases between. CDR3 DNA sequence: TGTGCCAGCCGCCGACAGGACCAAGAGACCCAGTACTTC. Residues: CASRRQDQETQYF. Complete variable domain (other parts from reference TRBV28 and TRBJ2-5): DVKVTQSSRYLVKRTGEKVFLECVQDMDHENMFWYRQDPGLGLRLIYFSYDVKMKEKGDIPEGYSVSREKKERFSLILESASTNQTSMYLCASRRQDQETQYFGPGTRLLVL.

This rearrangement joins TRBV19 to TRBJ2-1; the D is unclear. Deletions cut 1 base from V and 0 bases from J, with 4 bases between. The CDR3 extends over 14 amino acids. Germline V gene data show CDR1 as LNHDA and CDR2 as SQIVND (reference sequence). CDR3 amino acids: CASSIAHSYNEQFF. DNA for the CDR3: TGTGCCAGTAGTATAGCCCACTCCTACAATGAGCAGTTCTTC.

This clonotype has only a few counts. The V gene is TRBV4-3, the J gene TRBJ2-1, with D unresolved. The germline gives CDR1 LGHNA, CDR2 YSLEER. CDR3 length: 14 residues. V dropped 0 bases and J dropped 7 bases, with 10 bases sitting between them. Here the CDR3 reads CASSQDRSGNEQFF. DNA for the CDR3: TGCGCCAGCAGCCAAGATCGATCCGGGAATGAGCAGTTCTTC.

The chain is built from TRBV30 and TRBJ2-5; 8 bases are a match to TRBD2. Germline assignment: CDR1 GTSNPN and CDR2 SVGIG (reference sequence). V was pared by 4 bases and J by 2 bases, with 9 bases of the junction left unmatched. The CDR3 is made up of 15 amino acids. The CDR3 DNA is TGTGCCTGGAAGCCCCGGGGGGGATTTCAAGAGACCCAGTACTTC. Its translation: CAWKPRGGFQETQYF.

The chain uses TRBV7-9 and TRBJ2-5; TRBD2 matches 7 bases. Germline V gene lookup returns CDR1 SEHNR and CDR2 FQNEAQ (reference sequence). There are 16 residues in the CDR3. After removal of 1 base from V and 2 bases from J, the junction contained 7 bases not matched to a gene. This CDR3 is CASSLVGLAEQETQYF. As DNA, the CDR3 is TGTGCCAGCAGCTTAGTAGGGCTAGCGGAACAAGAGACCCAGTACTTC.

This chain connects TRBV7-2 to TRBJ2-3; D uncertain. The CDR3 is made up of 12 amino acids. Germline V gives CDR1 SGHTA, CDR2 FQGNSA. Trimming took 5 bases from V and 2 from J, leaving 5 bases between them. CDR3 DNA: TGTGCCAGCAGCCCCTTCACAGATACGCAGTATTTT. Amino acids: CASSPFTDTQYF.

In its sample, this clonotype was seen a few times. V gene TRBV5-1 combines with J gene TRBJ2-6; a possible D gene is TRBD1 (5 bases). Germline CDR1 and CDR2: SGHRS and YFSETQ. V lost 6 bases and J lost 3, with 10 bases in between. There are 14 residues in the CDR3. The CDR3: CASKSTVGANVLTF. CDR3 nucleotide sequence: TGCGCCAGCAAGTCGACAGTTGGGGCCAACGTCCTGACTTTC.

The chain is built from TRBV4-3 and TRBJ1-4, with 8 bases fitting TRBD1. The J segment lost 8 bases and the V segment lost 4 bases, leaving 9 bases of the junction unmatched. The length of the CDR3 is 15 residues. Looked up from germline, CDR1 is LGHNA and CDR2 is YSLEER. CDR3 in amino acids: CASSPGQATSEKLFF. CDR3 coding DNA: TGCGCCAGCAGCCCGGGACAGGCCACATCGGAAAAACTGTTTTTT.

The genes are TRBV25-1 and TRBJ2-1; the D is unclear. The CDR3 sequence is 12 residues long. CDR1 MGHDK and CDR2 SYGVNS come from the germline V gene. Trimming cost V 0 bases and J 7 bases, with 4 bases left between them. CDR3 DNA: TGTGCCAGCAGTGAATATGTAAATGAGCAGTTCTTC. Translation gives CASSEYVNEQFF.

The gene calls are TRBV7-2 and TRBJ2-7, with D tentatively TRBD2 (7 bases). Germline CDR1 SGHTA, CDR2 FQGNSA. The germline V and J ends were trimmed by 1 base and 3 bases, with 19 bases remaining between them. The CDR3 contains 17 residues. The CDR3 DNA is TGTGCCAGCAGCTTAGTCCCTGGGGGGGGACAAAACTACGAGCAGTACTTC. Translated, it gives CASSLVPGGGQNYEQYF.

This chain links TRBV29-1 with TRBJ2-7; unclear D gene. The germline V gene has CDR1 SQVTM and CDR2 ANQGSEA. Trimming pared 4 bases from V and 3 bases from J, leaving 13 bases between. This CDR3 is 13 amino acids long. The CDR3 region has the DNA TGCAGCGTTGTGGCCACTTCTCGCTACGAGCAGTACTTC. Translated, it gives CSVVATSRYEQYF.

In regard to this clonotype: The junction departs from the called germline gene at one end, perhaps through a read error. The rearrangement links TRBV7-7 to TRBJ2-5, with D possibly TRBD2 on 5 matching bases. The CDR3 has 14 amino acids. CDR1 and CDR2 from the germline V gene are SSHAT and FNYEAQ (reference sequence). DNA for the CDR3: TGTGCTAGCAGCTTAGGAGGCAGGCAAGAGACCCTGTACTTC. This codes for CASSLGGRQETLYF.

This clonotype was counted between two and nine times. The chain is built from TRBV7-9 and TRBJ2-1; a possible D gene is TRBD2 (5 bases). Germline V CDR1 and CDR2: SEHNR, FQNEAQ (reference sequence). There are 16 residues in the CDR3. V lost 1 base and J 1 base, leaving 11 bases between the germline ends. CDR3 residues: CASSLVGRESYNEQFF. The CDR3 DNA reads TGTGCCAGCAGCTTAGTAGGGAGAGAATCCTACAATGAGCAGTTCTTC.

This clonotype occurred a few times. This chain connects TRBV5-1 to TRBJ2-5; tentatively, D is TRBD1 (6 bases). V was pared by 4 bases and J by 3 bases, with 13 bases between. This CDR3 is 14 amino acids long. Germline CDR1 SGHRS, CDR2 YFSETQ. The DNA of the CDR3 is TGCGCCAGCAGCCCAAACTACAGGGAAGAGACCCAGTACTTC. It encodes CASSPNYREETQYF.

This clonotype was seen a few times. The gene calls are TRBV18 and TRBJ2-5; no definite D call. The V end was cut by 5 bases, the J end by 1 base, with 8 bases between. The germline V gene encodes CDR1 KGHSH and CDR2 LQKENI. The CDR3 sequence is 13 residues long. The DNA for the CDR3 is TGTGCCAGCTCAGGTGTAGCCCAAGAGACCCAGTACTTC. Protein: CASSGVAQETQYF.

In the case of this clonotype: The CDR3 does not close with the conserved phenylalanine or tryptophan, likely indicating a read error. This rearrangement joins TRBV29-1 to TRBJ2-4, with D possibly TRBD2 on 5 matching bases. Germline V gene lookup returns CDR1 SQVTM and CDR2 ANQGSEA. V lost 5 bases and J 4 bases, leaving 21 bases between the germline ends. The CDR3 loop spans 16 amino acids. CDR3 nucleotides: TGCAGCGTTTCCGAGGGAGACGATGGCCCAAAAAACATTCAGTACCTC. Its translation is CSVSEGDDGPKNIQYL.

This clonotype was recorded a few times. V gene TRBV5-1 combines with J gene TRBJ2-5; D is possibly TRBD1 (6 bases). The V gene's germline CDR1 is SGHRS and CDR2 YFSETQ. This CDR3 contains 16 residues. Trimming stripped 4 bases from V and 5 bases from J, with 21 bases between. As DNA, the CDR3 is TGCGCCAGCAGCCCAATCCCGGTGGACAGTCTCGAGACCCAGTACTTC. This sequence encodes CASSPIPVDSLETQYF.

The CDR3 reads CSVIPWGGQETQYF. DNA for the CDR3: TGCAGCGTTATTCCTTGGGGGGGACAAGAGACCCAGTACTTC. The rearrangement uses TRBV29-1 and TRBJ2-5, with 7 bases matching TRBD2. CDR3 length equals 14 residues. V trimming: 5 bases; J trimming: 2 bases; junction bases outside the gene matches: 8. In germline, CDR1 is SQVTM, CDR2 ANQGSEA.

This clonotype has just a few counts. This chain connects TRBV12-3 or TRBV12-4 to TRBJ1-1; D gene uncertain. The CDR3 runs 10 residues. V lost 2 bases to trimming and J lost 7 bases, with 2 bases between them. CDR3 amino acids: CASSLYEAFF. For the CDR3, the DNA is TGTGCCAGCAGTTTATATGAAGCTTTCTTT.

CDR3 sequence reads: CSVEDLGREEETQYF. CDR3 coding DNA: TGCAGCGTTGAAGATCTGGGACGGGAGGAGGAGACCCAGTACTTC. The J gene is TRBJ2-5, the V gene TRBV29-1; TRBD2 aligns across 7 bases. In germline, CDR1 is SQVTM, CDR2 ANQGSEA. This CDR3 region has 15 residues. The V gene end was trimmed by 0 bases and the J gene end by 5 bases; junction bases not matched to a gene: 9.

On this clonotype itself: The conserved closing phenylalanine or tryptophan is absent in this CDR3, likely reflecting a read error. J is TRBJ2-3 and V is TRBV10-3; TRBD1 matches 7 bases. From germline, CDR1 is ENHRY and CDR2 SYGVKD. The CDR3 loop spans 14 amino acids. V lost 4 bases to trimming and J lost 6 bases; unmatched junction nucleotides: 7. The CDR3: CAISVTGTSDTQYY. The CDR3 nucleotides are TGTGCCATCAGTGTGACAGGGACGTCGGATACGCAGTATTAT.

This clonotype was detected only a few times. The rearrangement uses TRBV10-3 and TRBJ2-7; 7 positions agree with TRBD1. The CDR3 covers 14 residues. In germline, CDR1 is ENHRY, CDR2 SYGVKD. V gave up 6 bases and J gave up 2 bases; unmatched junction bases: 7. The CDR3 loop is CAISGDSWAYEQYF. DNA of the CDR3: TGTGCCATCAGCGGGGACAGTTGGGCCTACGAGCAGTACTTC.

The chain employs TRBV12-3 or TRBV12-4 and TRBJ2-7, with 9 bases lining up with TRBD2. V lost 8 bases to trimming and J lost 3 bases; unmatched junction nucleotides: 17. The CDR3 extends over 17 amino acids. The CDR3 spells CASGQPNLAGQGYEQYF. The CDR3 region has the DNA TGTGCCAGCGGTCAACCAAACCTAGCGGGGCAGGGCTACGAGCAGTACTTC.